The 30 T cell receptor beta chains reported below all come from one sample, sequenced in a study of T-cell memory formation after mild COVID-19. TCRdb ran MiXCR on the 5' RACE reads and lists one entry per CDR3 protein. The sample includes about 540,000 distinct CDR3 sequences, roughly 22% of them seen just once. Sequenced input: PBMCs or a T cell subset sorted from them (not recorded which). The receptors were gathered from an adult woman who had mild COVID-19 (a few samples of this study predate the infection). Cell type and time point are not known.

The chain uses TRBV12-3 or TRBV12-4 and TRBJ2-2, with D uncertain. The CDR3 covers 12 residues. The ends were cut back, 6 bases at V and 6 bases at J, with 8 bases in the middle. The CDR3 nucleotides are TGTGCCAGCAGAACCGTGGCCGGGGAGCTGTTTTTT. Translation: CASRTVAGELFF.

This clonotype was counted between two and nine times. This chain links TRBV28 with TRBJ2-3; D might be TRBD2 (7 bases). Germline V gene lookup returns CDR1 MDHEN and CDR2 SYDVKM. This CDR3 comprises 14 residues. Between the trimmed V and J ends, which lost 5 bases and 5 bases, there was a span of 14 bases. The CDR3 protein is CASSAAGAGDTQYF. Here the CDR3 DNA reads TGTGCCAGCAGTGCTGCGGGGGCCGGAGATACGCAGTATTTT. The whole variable domain, filled in from reference TRBV28 and TRBJ2-3, reads DVKVTQSSRYLVKRTGEKVFLECVQDMDHENMFWYRQDPGLGLRLIYFSYDVKMKEKGDIPEGYSVSREKKERFSLILESASTNQTSMYLCASSAAGAGDTQYFGPGTRLTVL.

V gene TRBV9 combines with J gene TRBJ1-1; tentatively, D is TRBD1 (6 bases). This CDR3 is built from 14 residues. The germline CDR1 and CDR2 sequences are SGDLS and YYNGEE. V was trimmed by 4 bases and J by 1 base, leaving 11 bases between them. CDR3 in DNA: TGTGCCAGCAGCACCCGACAGGAGAACACTGAAGCTTTCTTT. Amino acid sequence: CASSTRQENTEAFF.

V is TRBV3-1 and J is TRBJ2-7; D unclear. CDR3 length equals 13 residues. Germline V gives CDR1 LGHDT, CDR2 YNNKEL (reference sequence). Trimming cost V 0 bases and J 2 bases, with 5 bases left between them. The DNA for the CDR3 is TGTGCCAGCAGCCAAGAGGCCCCCTACGAGCAGTACTTC. Translated, it gives CASSQEAPYEQYF.

This clonotype was observed a handful of times. The rearrangement joins TRBV9 to TRBJ2-1; D call uncertain. Germline CDR1 and CDR2: SGDLS and YYNGEE. This CDR3 spans 15 amino acids. Deletions cut 0 bases from V and 5 bases from J, with 12 bases between. CDR3 DNA: TGTGCCAGCAGCGTAGTGGTATCTCGAGACAATGAGCAGTTCTTC. Amino acid sequence: CASSVVVSRDNEQFF.

The chain couples TRBV13 to TRBJ2-7, with TRBD2 as a possible D gene (5 bases). The CDR3 is 16 residues long. Between the trimmed V and J ends, which lost 0 bases and 6 bases, there was a span of 18 bases. Per the germline V gene, CDR1 is PRHDT and CDR2 is FYEKMQ (reference sequence). CDR3 in amino acids: CASSLGSGVPTVEQYF. The CDR3 nucleotides read TGTGCCAGCAGCTTAGGGAGCGGAGTACCTACTGTCGAGCAGTACTTC.

The CDR3 DNA follows: TGTGCCAGCAGCTCTCGGACTAGCGGGAGGGAAGGGGAGACCCAGTACTTC. Encoded protein: CASSSRTSGREGETQYF. J is TRBJ2-5 and V is TRBV7-9, with 15 nucleotides matching TRBD2. The germline V gene has CDR1 SEHNR and CDR2 FQNEAQ (reference sequence). This CDR3 spans 17 amino acids. V trimming: 4 bases; J trimming: 5 bases; junction bases outside the gene matches: 8.

The chain links TRBV5-1 to TRBJ2-2, with unresolved D. This CDR3 has 16 amino acids. The germline V and J ends were trimmed by 7 bases and 2 bases, with 18 bases remaining between them. Germline V gene lookup returns CDR1 SGHRS and CDR2 YFSETQ. The CDR3 protein is CASAAWVGRNTGELFF. As DNA, the CDR3 is TGCGCCAGCGCAGCTTGGGTAGGAAGAAACACCGGGGAGCTGTTTTTT.

The chain joins TRBV20-1 to TRBJ1-2; D remains unclear. The CDR3 consists of 13 residues. V shed 3 bases and J shed 0 bases, with 8 bases lying between them. Per the germline V gene, CDR1 is DFQATT and CDR2 is SNEGSKA (reference sequence). The CDR3 protein is CSASSLANYGYTF. CDR3 DNA sequence: TGCAGTGCTAGTTCGTTGGCTAACTATGGCTACACCTTC.

In its sample, this clonotype was seen many times. The rearrangement joins TRBV29-1 to TRBJ1-2; tentatively, D is TRBD1 (5 bases). CDR3 size: 12 residues. Germline CDR1 reads SQVTM; CDR2 reads ANQGSEA. V was pared by 4 bases and J by 2 bases, with 8 bases between. Here the CDR3 DNA reads TGCAGCGTTGGGGGGATGAACTATGGCTACACCTTC. The encoded protein is CSVGGMNYGYTF. Full variable domain (outside the CDR3, taken from reference TRBV29-1 and TRBJ1-2): SAVISQKPSRDICQRGTSLTIQCQVDSQVTMMFWYRQQPGQSLTLIATANQGSEATYESGFVIDKFPISRPNLTFSTLTVSNMSPEDSSIYLCSVGGMNYGYTFGSGTRLTVV.

This clonotype was found a few times. The chain is built from TRBV4-1 and TRBJ2-5; the D is unclear. Germline CDR1 MGHRA, CDR2 YSYEKL. This CDR3 is 13 amino acids long. V dropped 1 base and J dropped 4 bases, with 7 bases sitting between them. DNA for the CDR3: TGCGCCAGCAGCCAAGTAAATGGAGAGACCCAGTACTTC. It specifies CASSQVNGETQYF.

This clonotype was seen only once. The CDR3 protein is CSVERLAVRTDTQYF. The DNA for the CDR3 is TGCAGCGTTGAGAGACTAGCGGTAAGGACAGATACGCAGTATTTT. This rearrangement joins TRBV29-1 to TRBJ2-3; 9 bases align to TRBD2. Germline V gene sequence: CDR1 SQVTM, CDR2 ANQGSEA. This CDR3 contains 15 residues. V shed 3 bases, J shed 3 bases, and the junction held 7 bases outside the gene matches.

This clonotype occurred many times. This chain links TRBV7-9 with TRBJ2-1, with TRBD2 matching over 8 bases. J lost 1 base, V lost 5 bases, and 4 bases had no gene match. The CDR3 spans 15 residues. Germline loops: CDR1 SEHNR, CDR2 FQNEAQ (reference sequence). The CDR3 sequence: CASSPGRGSYNEQFF. The CDR3 nucleotides read TGTGCCAGCAGCCCCGGGAGGGGGTCCTACAATGAGCAGTTCTTC.

This clonotype was picked up a small number of times. The genes are TRBV4-1 and TRBJ2-1, with 8 positions matching TRBD2. From germline, CDR1 is MGHRA and CDR2 YSYEKL. J lost 3 bases, V lost 1 base, and 8 bases had no gene match. The CDR3 contains 17 residues. In DNA form, the CDR3 reads TGCGCCAGCAGCCAAGGTGGGGCGGGAGGTGGCTACAATGAGCAGTTCTTC. This encodes CASSQGGAGGGYNEQFF.

This clonotype was detected only a few times. The chain uses TRBV5-1 and TRBJ2-1; TRBD1 matches 9 bases. CDR1 SGHRS and CDR2 YFSETQ come from the germline V gene. The CDR3 runs 19 residues. Trimming cost V 1 base and J 5 bases; bases outside gene matches: 16. The CDR3 sequence is CASSLWGDYKDRGNNEQFF. CDR3 DNA: TGCGCCAGCAGCTTGTGGGGGGACTATAAGGACAGGGGTAACAATGAGCAGTTCTTC.

The genes are TRBV7-2 and TRBJ1-5; 8 bases are a match to TRBD1. This CDR3 spans 16 amino acids. Germline V gives CDR1 SGHTA, CDR2 FQGNSA. V shed 5 bases and J 0 bases; nucleotides not matched to a gene: 6. CDR3 sequence (DNA): TGTGCCAGCAGCCCGGGGACAGGCAATAGCAATCAGCCCCAGCATTTT. Protein: CASSPGTGNSNQPQHF. Based on the CDR3 plus reference TRBV7-2 and TRBJ1-5, the full variable domain is GAGVSQSPSNKVTEKGKDVELRCDPISGHTALYWYRQSLGQGLEFLIYFQGNSAPDKSGLPSDRFSAERTGGSVSTLTIQRTQQEDSAVYLCASSPGTGNSNQPQHFGDGTRLSIL.

The genes are TRBV5-1 and TRBJ2-7; 15 nucleotides align to TRBD2. Germline V CDR1 and CDR2: SGHRS, YFSETQ. V lost 3 bases and J lost 0; bases outside the gene matches: 7. CDR3 length: 18 residues. CDR3 loop: CASSWTSGRAVSSYEQYF. CDR3 bases: TGCGCCAGCAGCTGGACTAGCGGGAGGGCAGTTTCCTCCTACGAGCAGTACTTC.

The chain is built from TRBV3-1 and TRBJ2-7, with TRBD1 matching 10 bases. The CDR3 has 15 amino acids. The J segment lost 3 bases and the V segment lost 3 bases, leaving 5 bases of the junction unmatched. Germline CDR1 is LGHDT and CDR2 is YNNKEL (reference sequence). The CDR3 here is CASSHPTGGFYEQYF. CDR3 bases: TGTGCCAGCAGCCACCCGACAGGGGGCTTCTACGAGCAGTACTTC.

The gene calls are TRBV19 and TRBJ2-7; 9 nucleotides line up with TRBD1. CDR1 is LNHDA and CDR2 is SQIVND in the germline V gene (reference sequence). The CDR3 covers 17 residues. V shed 5 bases and J 4 bases; nucleotides not matched to a gene: 15. The CDR3 region is CASSRGTGRYVRYEQYF. As DNA, the CDR3 is TGTGCCAGTAGTCGAGGGACAGGGAGGTACGTCCGTTACGAGCAGTACTTC.

The chain combines TRBV20-1 with TRBJ2-5; D is unresolved. Deletions cut 6 bases from V and 0 bases from J, with 14 bases between. The CDR3 runs to 14 residues. Germline-derived CDR1 and CDR2 are DFQATT and SNEGSKA (reference sequence). The CDR3 nucleotides are TGCAGTGCCGAACCGACGGAGTACCAAGAGACCCAGTACTTC. Translation: CSAEPTEYQETQYF.

This clonotype was counted only a few times. The chain links TRBV25-1 to TRBJ2-5; D is undetermined. Between the trimmed V and J ends, which lost 4 bases and 3 bases, there was a span of 6 bases. Germline lookup yields CDR1 MGHDK and CDR2 SYGVNS. The CDR3 has 12 residues. CDR3 loop: CASSGHEETQYF. CDR3 DNA: TGTGCCAGCAGTGGACACGAAGAGACCCAGTACTTC.

This clonotype turned up a few times. The rearrangement joins TRBV7-9 to TRBJ1-4; 9 nucleotides line up with TRBD1. CDR3 length equals 13 residues. The V and J ends lost 10 bases and 5 bases, in that order; junction bases with no gene match: 5. Looked up from germline, CDR1 is SEHNR and CDR2 is FQNEAQ (reference sequence). For the CDR3, the DNA is TGTGCCACCTCCGGGACAGGGAATGAAAAACTGTTTTTT. Protein sequence: CATSGTGNEKLFF.

This clonotype has only a few counts. The rearrangement uses TRBV19 and TRBJ1-2; D remains ambiguous. The CDR3 contains 14 residues. CDR1 is LNHDA, CDR2 SQIVND, per germline (reference sequence). V was trimmed by 5 bases and J by 4 bases, leaving 14 bases between them. CDR3 bases: TGTGCCAGTAGTGTCTCCTTGGGTGGCTATGGCTACACCTTC. The encoded protein is CASSVSLGGYGYTF.

This sequence joins TRBV7-2 and TRBJ1-1, with 7 bases aligning to TRBD1. Germline V lookup: CDR1 SGHTA, CDR2 FQGNSA. V was clipped by 5 bases and J by 6 bases; unmatched bases: 21. The CDR3 consists of 18 residues. CDR3 amino acids: CASSPSGTDFVYLPEAFF. The CDR3 DNA reads as TGTGCCAGCAGCCCGTCCGGGACAGATTTTGTCTATCTCCCTGAAGCTTTCTTT. Full variable domain (outside the CDR3, taken from reference TRBV7-2 and TRBJ1-1): GAGVSQSPSNKVTEKGKDVELRCDPISGHTALYWYRQSLGQGLEFLIYFQGNSAPDKSGLPSDRFSAERTGGSVSTLTIQRTQQEDSAVYLCASSPSGTDFVYLPEAFFGQGTRLTVV.

A few counts support this clonotype. The chain has TRBV7-9 and TRBJ2-7; the D is unclear. V gave up 4 bases and J gave up 2 bases, with 9 bases separating them. Germline V CDR1 and CDR2: SEHNR, FQNEAQ (reference sequence). This CDR3 has 13 residues. CDR3 protein: CASSSERPYEQYF. Written as DNA, the CDR3 is TGTGCCAGCAGCTCCGAGCGTCCCTACGAGCAGTACTTC.

V gene TRBV24-1 combines with J gene TRBJ1-5; D remains unclear. Trimming cost V 4 bases and J 7 bases, with 16 bases left between them. Germline V CDR1 and CDR2: KGHDR, SFDVKD. The CDR3 is made up of 15 amino acids. As DNA, the CDR3 is TGTGCCACCAGTGACTCCCGGGAGGGAGGACAGCCCCAGCATTTT. The encoded protein is CATSDSREGGQPQHF.

The chain combines TRBV12-3 or TRBV12-4 with TRBJ1-1; no reliable D call. Trimming stripped 1 base from V and 6 bases from J, with 6 bases between. The CDR3 contains 12 residues. CDR3 protein: CASSLVFPEAFF. The CDR3 region has the DNA TGTGCCAGCAGTTTAGTTTTCCCTGAAGCTTTCTTT.

This rearrangement joins TRBV20-1 to TRBJ2-3, with 9 bases aligning to TRBD2. Germline assignment: CDR1 DFQATT and CDR2 SNEGSKA (reference sequence). This CDR3 is built from 15 residues. V lost 5 bases to trimming and J lost 2 bases; unmatched junction nucleotides: 8. The CDR3 nucleotides are TGCAGTGCTTCCTACAGCGGGAGGCCCACAGATACGCAGTATTTT. Its translation: CSASYSGRPTDTQYF.

This clonotype has just a few counts. The rearrangement uses TRBV4-3 and TRBJ2-7; 9 bases map to TRBD2. Germline V lookup: CDR1 LGHNA, CDR2 YSLEER. The CDR3 length is 14 residues. The V segment lost 2 bases and the J segment 2 bases; nucleotides outside the gene matches: 1. This chain's CDR3 is CASSQRTSAYEQYF. The CDR3 region has the DNA TGCGCCAGCAGCCAACGGACTAGCGCCTACGAGCAGTACTTC.

The gene calls are TRBV11-3 and TRBJ2-7; D assignment may be TRBD1 or TRBD2 (5 bases each). Trimming removed 8 bases at V and 9 bases at J, with 23 bases between. The CDR3 consists of 14 residues. Looked up from germline, CDR1 is SGHNT and CDR2 is YENEEA. CDR3 loop: CASRAPTGIRGQYF. As DNA, the CDR3 is TGTGCCAGCCGCGCTCCAACAGGTATCCGGGGGCAGTACTTC.